The table lists the clone carrying this T cell receptor beta chain with a few counts. The sample comes from a study of blood T cell repertoires in COVID-19. Study at large: Both acute and convalescent COVID-19 samples were obtained from the United States, Italy and Spain. PBMCs, B-cell-depleted T cells, or T cells provided the cDNA or gDNA that made up the material.

Assay: immunoSEQ multiplex PCR; the TCRdb copy retains only in-frame clones and omits some. This table holds approximately 77,000 clones, roughly 90% found once. The CDR3 covers 11 residues. Trimming pared 4 bases from V and 3 bases from J, leaving 4 bases between. Germline CDR1 and CDR2: LNHDA and SQIVND (reference sequence). J is TRBJ2-7 and V is TRBV19; D gene unclear. This sequence originates from a man aged 50 or older with active COVID-19. Material for sequencing was peripheral blood. CDR3 DNA: TGTGCCAGTAGTAGCAGCTACGAGCAGTACTTC. The encoded protein is CASSSSYEQYF.